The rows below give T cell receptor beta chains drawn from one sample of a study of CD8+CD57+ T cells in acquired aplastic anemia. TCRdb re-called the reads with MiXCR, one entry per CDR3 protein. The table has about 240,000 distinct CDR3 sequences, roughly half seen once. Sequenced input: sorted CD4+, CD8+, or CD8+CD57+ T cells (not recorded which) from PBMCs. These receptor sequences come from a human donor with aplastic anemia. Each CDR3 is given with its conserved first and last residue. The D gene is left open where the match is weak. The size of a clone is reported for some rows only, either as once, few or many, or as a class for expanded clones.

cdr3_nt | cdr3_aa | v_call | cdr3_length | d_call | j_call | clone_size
TGTGCCAGCAGTTACTCGCGGGGAGGGCCTCAGCCCCAGCATTTT | CASSYSRGGPQPQHF | TRBV6-1 | 15 | . | TRBJ1-5 | few
TGTGCCAGCAGTTACTCGTACTCTGGGGCCAACGTCCTGACTTTC | CASSYSYSGANVLTF | TRBV6-2/TRBV6-3 | 15 | . | TRBJ2-6 | many
TGTGCCAGTAGTTACAGGACTAGCGGGAGTCCTTACGAGCAGTACTTC | CASSYRTSGSPYEQYF | TRBV19 | 16 | TRBD2 | TRBJ2-7 | .
TGCAGTGCTAGATGGGAGGGTCTTTACGAGCAGTACTTC | CSARWEGLYEQYF | TRBV20-1 | 13 | TRBD2 | TRBJ2-7 | .
TGCAGTGCTAGAGATCTCGACAGGGGTGGGACTGAAGCTTTCTTT | CSARDLDRGGTEAFF | TRBV20-1 | 15 | TRBD1 | TRBJ1-1 | many
TGTGCCATCAGTGAGTCGGCCGTCCAGGGGGTAGGAGTAGGCTACACCTTC | CAISESAVQGVGVGYTF | TRBV10-3 | 17 | TRBD1 | TRBJ1-2 | .
TGTACCAGCAGTTTTACAGCAACAGATACGCAGTATTTT | CTSSFTATDTQYF | TRBV25-1 | 13 | . | TRBJ2-3 | .
TGTGCCAGCAGCCTCGGGGGGCGGGAGCAGTTCTTC | CASSLGGREQFF | TRBV12-3/TRBV12-4 | 12 | . | TRBJ2-1 | .
TGCGCCAGCAGCTTGTCCCCCTCAGAAACCGGTAATGAGCAGTTCTTC | CASSLSPSETGNEQFF | TRBV5-1 | 16 | . | TRBJ2-1 | many
TGCAGTGCTAGCTGGGCGACTAATAATTCACCCCTCCACTTT | CSASWATNNSPLHF | TRBV20-1 | 14 | . | TRBJ1-6 | many
TGTGCCAGCAGCTTAGCGGTGCACAATGAGCAGTTCTTC | CASSLAVHNEQFF | TRBV7-9 | 13 | . | TRBJ2-1 | many
TGCGCCAGCAGCTTGGGGGGGACAGGGGCCAATGAGCAGTTCTTC | CASSLGGTGANEQFF | TRBV5-1 | 15 | TRBD1 | TRBJ2-1 | .
TGTGCCAGCAGTTTAGGGACACCCTCCTACGAGCAGTACTTC | CASSLGTPSYEQYF | TRBV12-3/TRBV12-4 | 14 | . | TRBJ2-7 | .
TGTGCCAGCAGTGACTTACCGGGATTTAACACAGATACGCAGTATTTT | CASSDLPGFNTDTQYF | TRBV6-4 | 16 | . | TRBJ2-3 | many
TGTGCCAGCAGCTTATACCCCACCCCAGAGAGGGGAGGCTACACCTTC | CASSLYPTPERGGYTF | TRBV7-3 | 16 | . | TRBJ1-2 | .
TGTGCCAGCAGTCCCTATGAGAACACTGAAGCTTTCTTT | CASSPYENTEAFF | TRBV28 | 13 | . | TRBJ1-1 | .
TGCGCCAGCAGCTTGGAAGTAGCGGGAGGGGGCACCGGGGAGCTGTTTTTT | CASSLEVAGGGTGELFF | TRBV5-1 | 17 | TRBD2 | TRBJ2-2 | .
TGTGCCAGCAGTGAAAGTAGGTCGAGCTCCTACAATGAGCAGTTCTTC | CASSESRSSSYNEQFF | TRBV2 | 16 | . | TRBJ2-1 | many
TGTGCCACCAGCAGAGTAGTGACCGACGAGCAGTACTTC | CATSRVVTDEQYF | TRBV15 | 13 | . | TRBJ2-7 | many
TGTGCCAGCAGCCACGGACTAGCGGGCAACAAAGAGACCCAGTACTTC | CASSHGLAGNKETQYF | TRBV7-2 | 16 | TRBD2 | TRBJ2-5 | .
TGTGCCACCAGTGGTACTAGCGGGGCCACGGAGACCCAGTACTTC | CATSGTSGATETQYF | TRBV24-1 | 15 | TRBD2 | TRBJ2-5 | .
TGTGCCAGCAGTGGGACTAGCGGGCCGACCTACGAGCAGTACTTC | CASSGTSGPTYEQYF | TRBV10-3 | 15 | TRBD2 | TRBJ2-7 | few
TGTGCCAGCAGTCCGGTTGCCTACGAGCAGTACTTC | CASSPVAYEQYF | TRBV2 | 12 | . | TRBJ2-7 | .
TGTGCCACCACGGACCTTCACAATGAGCAGTTCTTC | CATTDLHNEQFF | TRBV24-1 | 12 | . | TRBJ2-1 | once
TGTGCCAGCAGCACGGGAGGTACTGAAGCTTCCTTT | CASSTGGTEASF | TRBV27 | 12 | . | TRBJ1-1 | .
TGTGCCACCAGCAGAGATCTGGACCGTGGTTCACCCCTCCACTTT | CATSRDLDRGSPLHF | TRBV15 | 15 | . | TRBJ1-6 | few
TGCAGCGTTGAAGGGCCCCACCTACAGGGGAGGTATGGCTACACCTTC | CSVEGPHLQGRYGYTF | TRBV29-1 | 16 | TRBD1 | TRBJ1-2 | .
TGTGCCAGCAGCTCTGTCCGGGGGATTAACACCGGGGAGCTGTTTTTT | CASSSVRGINTGELFF | TRBV7-9 | 16 | . | TRBJ2-2 | once
TGTGCCAGCAGCTTAGAGGCGGGGGAACAGTATTTT | CASSLEAGEQYF | TRBV7-2 | 12 | TRBD2 | TRBJ2-3 | many
TGCGCCAGCAGTGAAATGGTTGGGGCCTCACATGAGTACGAGCAGTACTTC | CASSEMVGASHEYEQYF | TRBV10-1 | 17 | . | TRBJ2-7 | .
TGTGCCAGCACTCTAGCGGGAGGGCCGGTATACTTGTATGAGCAGTTCTTC | CASTLAGGPVYLYEQFF | TRBV12-3/TRBV12-4 | 17 | TRBD2 | TRBJ2-1 | many
TGTGCCACCAGCAGAGGGCGGAGCTGGGACAATGAGCAGTTCTTC | CATSRGRSWDNEQFF | TRBV15 | 15 | . | TRBJ2-1 | .
TGTGCCAGCAGCCAACGTGGTTGGGAAGAGACCCGGTACTTC | CASSQRGWEETRYF | TRBV7-9 | 14 | . | TRBJ2-5 | .
TGTGCCAGCAGCTTCGTGAATAGCAATCAGCCCCAGCATTTT | CASSFVNSNQPQHF | TRBV7-9 | 14 | . | TRBJ1-5 | many
TGTGCCAGCAGCTTGGACAGGAGCTCCTACGAGCAGTACTTC | CASSLDRSSYEQYF | TRBV5-1 | 14 | TRBD1 | TRBJ2-7 | many
TGCAGTAAGGAAGCCGGGACTAGCGGGAGGTTCAGAGAAGAGCAGTACTTC | CSKEAGTSGRFREEQYF | TRBV20-1 | 17 | TRBD2 | TRBJ2-7 | .
TGCAGCGTTGACAGGGATAGCTATGGCTACACCTTC | CSVDRDSYGYTF | TRBV29-1 | 12 | . | TRBJ1-2 | once
TGTGCCAGCAGCCCAGGAGGCCTTCCGAACGAGCAGTACTTC | CASSPGGLPNEQYF | TRBV7-3 | 14 | . | TRBJ2-7 | .
TGTGCCAGCAGTGAAGGAAGCGACAGGGGCCGGGCCACTGAAGCTTTCTTT | CASSEGSDRGRATEAFF | TRBV6-1 | 17 | TRBD1 | TRBJ1-1 | .
TGTGCCAGCAGCTTAGAGCCCTACCCTAACAATGGCTACACCTTC | CASSLEPYPNNGYTF | TRBV7-8 | 15 | . | TRBJ1-2 | .
TGTGCCAGCAGCTTAGTAGGGGATCGTGGCTACACCTTC | CASSLVGDRGYTF | TRBV7-9 | 13 | . | TRBJ1-2 | .
TGTGCCAGCAGCTCGAGGAGGGACAGCTCATACAATGAGCAGTTCTTC | CASSSRRDSSYNEQFF | TRBV7-6 | 16 | . | TRBJ2-1 | many